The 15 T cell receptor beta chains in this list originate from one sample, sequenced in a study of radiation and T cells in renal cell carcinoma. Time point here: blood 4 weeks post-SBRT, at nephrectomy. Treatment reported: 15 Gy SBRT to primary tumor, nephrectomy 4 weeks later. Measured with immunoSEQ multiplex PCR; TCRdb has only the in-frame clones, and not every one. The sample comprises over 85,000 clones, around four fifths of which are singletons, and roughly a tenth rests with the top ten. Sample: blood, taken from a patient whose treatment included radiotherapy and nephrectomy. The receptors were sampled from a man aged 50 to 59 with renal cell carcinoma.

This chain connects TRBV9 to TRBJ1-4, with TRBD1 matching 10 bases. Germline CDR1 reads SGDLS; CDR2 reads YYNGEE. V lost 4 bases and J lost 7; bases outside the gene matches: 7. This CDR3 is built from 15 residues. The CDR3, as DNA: TGTGCCAGCAGCTTCCGGGACAGGGGCTCTGAAAAACTGTTTTTT. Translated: CASSFRDRGSEKLFF.

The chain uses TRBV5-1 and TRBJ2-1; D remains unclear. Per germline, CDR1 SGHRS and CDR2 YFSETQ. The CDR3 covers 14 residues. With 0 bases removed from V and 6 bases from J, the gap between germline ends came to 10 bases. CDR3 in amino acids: CASSLALVSNEQFF. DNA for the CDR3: TGCGCCAGCAGCTTGGCGCTAGTATCCAATGAGCAGTTCTTC.

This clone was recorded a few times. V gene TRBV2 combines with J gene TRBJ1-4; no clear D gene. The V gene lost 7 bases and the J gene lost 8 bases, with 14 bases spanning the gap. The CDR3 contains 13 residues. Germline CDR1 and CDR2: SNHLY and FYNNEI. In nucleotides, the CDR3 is TGTGCCAGCACTGTTCTGGTGGAGGAAAAACTGTTTTTT. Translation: CASTVLVEEKLFF.

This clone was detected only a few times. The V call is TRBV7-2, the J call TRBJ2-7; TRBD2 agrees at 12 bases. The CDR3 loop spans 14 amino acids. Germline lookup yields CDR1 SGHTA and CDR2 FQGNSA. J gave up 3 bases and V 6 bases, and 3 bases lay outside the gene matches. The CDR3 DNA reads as TGTGCCAGCAGTACGACTAGCGGGAGCTACGAGCAGTACTTC. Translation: CASSTTSGSYEQYF.

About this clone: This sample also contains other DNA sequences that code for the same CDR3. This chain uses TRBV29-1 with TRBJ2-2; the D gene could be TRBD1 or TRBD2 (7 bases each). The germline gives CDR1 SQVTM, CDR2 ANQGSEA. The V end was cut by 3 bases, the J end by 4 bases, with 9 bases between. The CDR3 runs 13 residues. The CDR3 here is CSVDRGGTGELFF. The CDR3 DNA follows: TGCAGCGTTGACAGGGGGGGCACCGGGGAGCTGTTTTTT.

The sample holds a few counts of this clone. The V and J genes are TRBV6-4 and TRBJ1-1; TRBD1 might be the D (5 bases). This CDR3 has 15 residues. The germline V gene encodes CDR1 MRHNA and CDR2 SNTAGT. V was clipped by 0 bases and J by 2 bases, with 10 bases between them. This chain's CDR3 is CASSDSAGVNTEAFF. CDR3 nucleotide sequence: TGTGCCAGCAGTGACTCGGCGGGGGTTAACACTGAAGCTTTCTTT.

The CDR3 nucleotides read TGTGCCAGCTCACCAAGCCAGGGAGGAACTTACGAGCAGTACTTC. It specifies CASSPSQGGTYEQYF. The J gene is TRBJ2-7, the V gene TRBV18; D perhaps matches TRBD2 (6 bases). Trimming removed 2 bases at V and 4 bases at J, with 15 bases between. This CDR3 comprises 15 residues. Germline V lookup: CDR1 KGHSH, CDR2 LQKENI.

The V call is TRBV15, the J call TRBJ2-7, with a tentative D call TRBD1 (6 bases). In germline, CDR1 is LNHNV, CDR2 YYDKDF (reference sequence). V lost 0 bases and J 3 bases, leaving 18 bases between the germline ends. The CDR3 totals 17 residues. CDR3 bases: TGTGCCACCAGCAGAGATCAAACTCGGACAGCAAGCTACGAGCAGTACTTC. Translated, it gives CATSRDQTRTASYEQYF.

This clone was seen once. The CDR3 region has the DNA TGTGCCAGCAGAGATGACAGGGGACCCAATCAGCCCCAGCATTTT. Amino acids: CASRDDRGPNQPQHF. V is TRBV28 and J is TRBJ1-5; 8 bases fit TRBD1. Germline trimming cut 6 bases from V and 3 bases from J; bases unmatched to any gene: 7. CDR3 length equals 15 residues. Germline CDR1 reads MDHEN; CDR2 reads SYDVKM.

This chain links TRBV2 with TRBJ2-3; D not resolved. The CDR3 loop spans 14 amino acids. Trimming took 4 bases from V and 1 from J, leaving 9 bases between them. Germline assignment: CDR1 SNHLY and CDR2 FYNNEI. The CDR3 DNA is TGTGCCAGCAGTGGGAGCGTCCGCACAGATACGCAGTATTTT. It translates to CASSGSVRTDTQYF.

CDR3 sequence: CASSLDYGGGSYEQYF. In DNA, the CDR3 is TGCGCCAGCAGCTTGGATTATGGCGGGGGGAGCTACGAGCAGTACTTC. J is TRBJ2-7 and V is TRBV5-1; 8 bases line up with TRBD2. The CDR3 contains 16 residues. After removal of 0 bases from V and 3 bases from J, the junction contained 8 bases not matched to a gene. Germline lookup yields CDR1 SGHRS and CDR2 YFSETQ.

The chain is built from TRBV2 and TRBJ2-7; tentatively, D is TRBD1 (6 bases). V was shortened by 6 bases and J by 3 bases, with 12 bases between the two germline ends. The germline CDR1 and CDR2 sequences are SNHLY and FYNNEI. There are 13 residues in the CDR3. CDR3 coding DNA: TGTGCCAGCAGACAGGGTTTTTACTACGAGCAGTACTTC. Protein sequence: CASRQGFYYEQYF.

CDR3 residues: CAWSFGTDTQYF. Here the CDR3 DNA reads TGTGCCTGGAGCTTCGGCACAGATACGCAGTATTTT. This chain connects TRBV30 to TRBJ2-3, with no clear D. This CDR3 has 12 residues. The germline V gene encodes CDR1 GTSNPN and CDR2 SVGIG (reference sequence). Trimming shortened V by 3 bases and J by 1 base, and 5 bases separated the two germline ends.

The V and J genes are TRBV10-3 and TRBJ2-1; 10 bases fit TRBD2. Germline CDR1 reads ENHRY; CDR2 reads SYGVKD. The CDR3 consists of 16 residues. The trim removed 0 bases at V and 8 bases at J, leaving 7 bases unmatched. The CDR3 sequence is CAISESASGSPDEQFF. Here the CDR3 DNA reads TGTGCCATCAGTGAGTCGGCTAGCGGGAGTCCGGATGAGCAGTTCTTC.

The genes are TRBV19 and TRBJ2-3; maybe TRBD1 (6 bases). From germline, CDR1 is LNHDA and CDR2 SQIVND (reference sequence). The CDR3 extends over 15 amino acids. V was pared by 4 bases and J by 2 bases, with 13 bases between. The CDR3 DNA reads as TGTGCCAGTAGTAAGGGGGTCGGGGTCACAGATACGCAGTATTTT. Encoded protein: CASSKGVGVTDTQYF.